This entry describes one T cell receptor beta chain. Its antigen remains unidentified. The data were obtained in a study of vaccination effects on CD4 cells after COVID-19. Study-wide results and caveats: In healthy vaccinees, only 1 of 255 vaccine-induced clones cross-reacted with common cold coronaviruses. By a late point after vaccination, infection- and vaccine-induced clones had shrunk markedly through clonal contraction.

V lost 4 bases and J lost 3; bases outside the gene matches: 5. Germline-derived CDR1 and CDR2 are SGHNT and YYREEE (reference sequence). This CDR3 has 14 amino acids. Antigen-specific CD4+ T cells were expanded with viral peptide pools in the ViraFEST assay before sequencing. When less than 12 days of culture had elapsed, CD4+ T cells were isolated. Vaccination of participants consisted of two doses of either the BNT162b2 or mRNA-1273 vaccine. The table came from immunoSEQ multiplex PCR; TCRdb's copy has only in-frame clones and leaves some out. The profile covers roughly 63,000 clones, with roughly three quarters appearing a single time and 2% taken by the ten largest.

Material: CD4+ T cells from PBMCs cultured with HCoV-OC43 spike peptides, obtained after COVID-19 vaccination. Described subset: HCoV-OC43 spike overlapping peptide pool stimulation. The receptor was derived from a human donor who received a COVID-19 vaccine. V and J are TRBV5-4 and TRBJ2-3, with TRBD1 identical over 7 bases. CDR3 region: CASSRDRATDTQYF. The CDR3 region has the DNA TGTGCCAGCAGCCGCGACAGGGCGACAGATACGCAGTATTTT. The variable domain in full, with the rest retrieved from reference TRBV5-4 and TRBJ2-3, is ETGVTQSPTHLIKTRGQQVTLRCSSQSGHNTVSWYQQALGQGPQFIFQYYREEENGRGNFPPRFSGLQFPNYSSELNVNALELDDSALYLCASSRDRATDTQYFGPGTRLTVL.